The entry that follows covers one TCR beta chain sequence. CDR3 size: 14 residues. The V gene's germline CDR1 is SGHTA and CDR2 FQGTGA. Trimming took off 5 bases at V and 2 bases at J, with 12 bases between the two ends. This entry belongs to a study of cytomegalovirus exposure and HLA in healthy donors. The donors formed part of the roughly 110-subject validation cohort, distinct from the 666-subject first cohort. Generated by immunoSEQ multiplex PCR, the TCRdb table keeps only in-frame clones and is missing some. The data contain some 340,000 clones, about 90% of them singletons. This TCR came from a woman under 40 in good health and CMV-seropositive. Sequencing was carried out using PBMCs. The chain joins TRBV7-3 to TRBJ2-5; D possibly corresponds to TRBD1 (5 bases). The CDR3 loop is CASSPGNRQETQYF. DNA of the CDR3: TGTGCCAGCAGCCCAGGGAACCGTCAAGAGACCCAGTACTTC.